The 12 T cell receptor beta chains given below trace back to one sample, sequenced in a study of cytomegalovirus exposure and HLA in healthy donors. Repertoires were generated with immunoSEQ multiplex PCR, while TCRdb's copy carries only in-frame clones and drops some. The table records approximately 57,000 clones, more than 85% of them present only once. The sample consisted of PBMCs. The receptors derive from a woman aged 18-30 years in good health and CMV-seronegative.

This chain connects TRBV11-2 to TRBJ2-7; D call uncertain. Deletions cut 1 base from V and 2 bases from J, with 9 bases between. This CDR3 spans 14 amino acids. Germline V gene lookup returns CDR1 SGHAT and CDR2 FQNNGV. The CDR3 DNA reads TGTGCCAGCAGCTTAGGCGCTGGTCCCTACGAGCAGTACTTC. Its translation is CASSLGAGPYEQYF. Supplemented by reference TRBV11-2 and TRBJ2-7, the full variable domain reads EAGVAQSPRYKIIEKRQSVAFWCNPISGHATLYWYQQILGQGPKLLIQFQNNGVVDDSQLPKDRFSAERLKGVDSTLKIQPAKLEDSAVYLCASSLGAGPYEQYFGPGTRLTVT.

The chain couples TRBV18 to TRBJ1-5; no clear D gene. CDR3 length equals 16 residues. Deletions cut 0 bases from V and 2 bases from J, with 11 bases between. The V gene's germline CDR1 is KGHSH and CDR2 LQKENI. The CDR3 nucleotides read TGTGCCAGCTCACCACCGACTTCTAAGGGCAATCAGCCCCAGCATTTT. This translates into CASSPPTSKGNQPQHF.

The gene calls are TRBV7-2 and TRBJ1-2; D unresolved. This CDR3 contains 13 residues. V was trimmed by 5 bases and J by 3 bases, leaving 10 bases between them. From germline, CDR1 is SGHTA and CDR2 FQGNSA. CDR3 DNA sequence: TGTGCCAGCAGCCCGTCGGTGGACTATGGCTACACCTTC. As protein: CASSPSVDYGYTF. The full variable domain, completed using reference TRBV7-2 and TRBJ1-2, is GAGVSQSPSNKVTEKGKDVELRCDPISGHTALYWYRQSLGQGLEFLIYFQGNSAPDKSGLPSDRFSAERTGGSVSTLTIQRTQQEDSAVYLCASSPSVDYGYTFGSGTRLTVV.

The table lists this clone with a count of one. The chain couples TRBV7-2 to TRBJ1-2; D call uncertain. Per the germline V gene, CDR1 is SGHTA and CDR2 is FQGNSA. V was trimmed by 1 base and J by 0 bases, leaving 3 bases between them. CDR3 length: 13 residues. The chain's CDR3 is CASSLDTNYGYTF. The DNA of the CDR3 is TGTGCCAGCAGCTTAGACACTAACTATGGCTACACCTTC.

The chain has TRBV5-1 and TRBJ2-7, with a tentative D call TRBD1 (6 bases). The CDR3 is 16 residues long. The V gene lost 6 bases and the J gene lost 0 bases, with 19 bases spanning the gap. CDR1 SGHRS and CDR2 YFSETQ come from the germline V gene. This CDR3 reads CASTLGADRPSYEQYF. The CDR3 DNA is TGCGCCAGCACCCTGGGGGCCGACAGGCCCTCCTACGAGCAGTACTTC.

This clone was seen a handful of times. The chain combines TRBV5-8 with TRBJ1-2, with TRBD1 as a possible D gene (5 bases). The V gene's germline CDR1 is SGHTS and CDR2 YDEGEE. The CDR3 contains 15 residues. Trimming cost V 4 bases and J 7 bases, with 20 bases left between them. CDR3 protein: CASSRGRQRGGGYTF. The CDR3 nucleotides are TGTGCCAGCAGCCGTGGAAGGCAGCGCGGGGGTGGCTACACCTTC.

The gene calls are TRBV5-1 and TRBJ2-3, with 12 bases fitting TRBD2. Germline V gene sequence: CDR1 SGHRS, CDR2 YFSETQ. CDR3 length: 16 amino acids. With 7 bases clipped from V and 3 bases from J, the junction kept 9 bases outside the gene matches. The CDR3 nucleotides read TGCGCCAGCGGCCGACTAGCGGGAGTGGGAACAGATACGCAGTATTTT. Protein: CASGRLAGVGTDTQYF.

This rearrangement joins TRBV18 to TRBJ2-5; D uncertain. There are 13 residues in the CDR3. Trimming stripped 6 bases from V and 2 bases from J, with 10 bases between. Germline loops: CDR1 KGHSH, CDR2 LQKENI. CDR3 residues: CASSSQLQETQYF. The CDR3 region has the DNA TGTGCCAGCTCTAGCCAACTGCAAGAGACCCAGTACTTC.

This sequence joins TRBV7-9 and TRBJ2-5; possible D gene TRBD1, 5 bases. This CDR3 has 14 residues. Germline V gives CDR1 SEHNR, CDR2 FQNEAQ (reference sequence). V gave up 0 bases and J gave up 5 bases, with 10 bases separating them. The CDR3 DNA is TGTGCCAGCAGCTTAGCGACTGGGGCGGAGACCCAGTACTTC. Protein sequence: CASSLATGAETQYF.

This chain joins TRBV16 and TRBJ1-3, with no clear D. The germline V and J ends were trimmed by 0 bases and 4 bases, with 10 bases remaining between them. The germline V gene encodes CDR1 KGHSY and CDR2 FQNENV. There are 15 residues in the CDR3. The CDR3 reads CASSQSRLRGNTIYF. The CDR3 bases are TGTGCCAGCAGCCAATCCCGTCTCCGGGGAAACACCATATATTTT.

The CDR3 DNA follows: TGTGCCAGCAGCTTGTCCGGGACAGGGGTCATGGGGCAGTTCTTC. It is translated as CASSLSGTGVMGQFF. The gene calls are TRBV7-9 and TRBJ2-1, with 10 bases lining up with TRBD1. Germline lookup yields CDR1 SEHNR and CDR2 FQNEAQ (reference sequence). With 3 bases clipped from V and 12 bases from J, the junction kept 11 bases outside the gene matches. CDR3 length equals 15 residues.

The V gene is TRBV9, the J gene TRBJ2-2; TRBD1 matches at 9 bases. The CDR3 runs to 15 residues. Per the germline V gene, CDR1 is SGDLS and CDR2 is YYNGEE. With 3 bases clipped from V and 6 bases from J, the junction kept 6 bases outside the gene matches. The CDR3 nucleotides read TGTGCCAGCAGCGGAGGACAGGGGAGATCCGGGGAGCTGTTTTTT. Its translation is CASSGGQGRSGELFF.